Below, 14 T cell receptor beta chains from the same sample are listed, as sequenced in a study of cytomegalovirus exposure and HLA in healthy donors. Amplification used 60 Vbeta primers and 13 Jbeta primers. Data came from immunoSEQ multiplex PCR; TCRdb stores just in-frame clones and leaves some out. This table holds 70,000 to 100,000 clones, roughly 69% found once. Sequencing was done on a sample of PBMCs. The receptors derive from a man aged 50 to 59 in good health and CMV-seronegative.

Only a few counts were recorded for this clone. The chain combines TRBV30 with TRBJ2-2; 8 bases are a match to TRBD2. V gave up 0 bases and J gave up 5 bases; unmatched junction bases: 11. Germline lookup yields CDR1 GTSNPN and CDR2 SVGIG (reference sequence). This CDR3 contains 17 residues. CDR3 coding DNA: TGTGCCTGGAGTGTAATGCGGGGGACTAGATCGACCGGGGAGCTGTTTTTT. It specifies CAWSVMRGTRSTGELFF.

This clone appeared a few times. This rearrangement joins TRBV5-4 to TRBJ2-7, with 7 bases aligning to TRBD2. CDR1 and CDR2 (germline): SGHNT, YYREEE (reference sequence). V dropped 4 bases and J dropped 1; count of bases not matched to a gene: 8. The CDR3 length is 15 residues. The CDR3 is CASSAGGRVSYEQYF. The CDR3 nucleotides are TGTGCCAGCAGCGCCGGGGGGAGAGTATCCTACGAGCAGTACTTC.

The chain recombines TRBV28 with TRBJ1-1; D remains ambiguous. The length of the CDR3 is 15 residues. V was clipped by 3 bases and J by 5 bases, with 16 bases between them. The germline CDR1 and CDR2 sequences are MDHEN and SYDVKM. CDR3 region: CASSLVPGGQTEAFF. CDR3 nucleotide sequence: TGTGCCAGCAGTTTGGTGCCAGGTGGGCAGACTGAAGCTTTCTTT.

In this sample, this clone turned up once. Other DNA sequences in the same sample also yield this CDR3. The rearrangement uses TRBV6-5 and TRBJ1-1; possibly TRBD1 for D (5 bases). Germline V gene data show CDR1 as MNHEY and CDR2 as SVGAGI. The V end was cut by 0 bases, the J end by 5 bases, with 7 bases between. The CDR3 spans 13 residues. For the CDR3, the DNA is TGTGCCAGCAGTTACTCGGGGGGGACTGAAGCTTTCTTT. Its translation is CASSYSGGTEAFF.

The rearrangement links TRBV5-8 to TRBJ1-2; 8 positions match TRBD1. Losses at the gene ends were 3 bases for V and 2 bases for J; bases not matched to a gene: 15. CDR1 SGHTS and CDR2 YDEGEE come from the germline V gene. The CDR3 loop spans 18 amino acids. CDR3 in DNA: TGTGCCAGCAGCTGGACAGGGCAATCCACAGAACAGAACTATGGCTACACCTTC. Its translation: CASSWTGQSTEQNYGYTF. The complete variable domain, with remaining parts taken from reference TRBV5-8 and TRBJ1-2, reads EAGVTQSPTHLIKTRGQQATLRCSPISGHTSVYWYQQALGLGLQFLLWYDEGEERNRGNFPPRFSGRQFPNYSSELNVNALELEDSALYLCASSWTGQSTEQNYGYTFGSGTRLTVV.

The chain is built from TRBV4-3 and TRBJ2-1; tentatively, D is TRBD1 (5 bases). This CDR3 has 16 residues. Per germline, CDR1 LGHNA and CDR2 YSLEER. Trimming shortened V by 0 bases and J by 3 bases, and 12 bases separated the two germline ends. CDR3 region: CASSQEKGLSYNEQFF. Written as DNA, the CDR3 is TGCGCCAGCAGCCAAGAGAAGGGGTTGAGCTACAATGAGCAGTTCTTC.

J is TRBJ2-3 and V is TRBV11-2; D is uncertain. Germline CDR1 SGHAT, CDR2 FQNNGV. The CDR3 sequence is 17 residues long. V was clipped by 2 bases and J by 4 bases, with 19 bases between them. CDR3 residues: CASSLTPRPRESDTQYF. DNA for the CDR3: TGTGCCAGCAGCTTAACCCCTAGACCCCGAGAGTCAGATACGCAGTATTTT.

There are a few counts of this clone. V gene TRBV28 combines with J gene TRBJ1-5; TRBD1 aligns across 8 bases. This CDR3 has 15 residues. Germline CDR1 and CDR2: MDHEN and SYDVKM. The V and J ends lost 6 bases and 2 bases, in that order; junction bases with no gene match: 6. The CDR3 loop reads CASSTGGGGNQPQHF. CDR3 sequence (DNA): TGTGCCAGCAGCACAGGGGGTGGCGGCAATCAGCCCCAGCATTTT.

This clone appeared a few times. The genes are TRBV12-5 and TRBJ2-5; 12 nucleotides match TRBD1. Per germline, CDR1 LGHNT and CDR2 FRNRAP. V dropped 1 base and J dropped 4; count of bases not matched to a gene: 4. This CDR3 spans 16 amino acids. CDR3 amino acids: CASGLDRGQGAETQYF. In nucleotides, the CDR3 is TGTGCTAGTGGTTTGGACCGGGGACAGGGGGCAGAGACCCAGTACTTC.

This clone was counted between two and nine times. The chain recombines TRBV19 with TRBJ2-1; possibly TRBD2 for D (5 bases). Trimming pared 3 bases from V and 0 bases from J, leaving 6 bases between. Looked up from germline, CDR1 is LNHDA and CDR2 is SQIVND (reference sequence). This CDR3 contains 14 residues. Here the CDR3 reads CASSITSSYNEQFF. The CDR3, as DNA: TGTGCCAGTAGTATCACTAGCTCCTACAATGAGCAGTTCTTC.

This chain joins TRBV5-1 and TRBJ2-7; the match to TRBD1 covers 9 bases. CDR1 and CDR2 from the germline V gene are SGHRS and YFSETQ. Trimming took 4 bases from V and 0 from J; bases not matched to a gene: 5. CDR3 size: 15 residues. The CDR3 nucleotides are TGCGCCAGCAGCGCCGGGACAGGGCTCTCCTACGAGCAGTACGTC. This gives the protein CASSAGTGLSYEQYV.

CDR3 protein: CAWSVGLAGVYEQYF. CDR3 coding DNA: TGTGCCTGGAGTGTTGGACTAGCGGGGGTTTACGAGCAGTACTTC. V and J are TRBV30 and TRBJ2-7; 13 nucleotides align to TRBD2. With 0 bases clipped from V and 4 bases from J, the junction kept 3 bases outside the gene matches. Germline CDR1 is GTSNPN and CDR2 is SVGIG (reference sequence). The CDR3 is 15 amino acids. The whole variable domain, filled in from reference TRBV30 and TRBJ2-7, reads SQTIHQWPATLVQPVGSPLSLECTVEGTSNPNLYWYRQAAGRGLQLLFYSVGIGQISSEVPQNLSASRPQDRQFILSSKKLLLSDSGFYLCAWSVGLAGVYEQYFGPGTRLTVT.

CDR3 coding DNA: TGTGCCAGCAGCTTTGGGACAGGGGGCAGGGGCAATCAGCCCCAGCATTTT. Translated, it gives CASSFGTGGRGNQPQHF. The V and J genes are TRBV7-8 and TRBJ1-5; 12 bases agree with TRBD1. Germline-derived CDR1 and CDR2 are SGHVS and FQNEAQ. The V gene end was trimmed by 3 bases and the J gene end by 2 bases; junction bases not matched to a gene: 5. CDR3 length: 17 residues.

This sequence joins TRBV7-2 and TRBJ2-6; TRBD2 might be the D (5 bases). The V and J ends lost 5 bases and 0 bases respectively, with 11 bases between them. The CDR3 is 16 residues long. CDR1 and CDR2 from the germline V gene are SGHTA and FQGNSA. CDR3 residues: CASSPRGSSGANVLTF. The CDR3 coding sequence is TGTGCCAGCAGCCCGAGAGGGTCCTCTGGGGCCAACGTCCTGACTTTC.